This T cell receptor (beta chain) was sequenced during a study of memory CD4+ T cells and cytomegalovirus serostatus. On the study more broadly: Healthy Belgian adult donors included several CMV-positive and approximately 25 CMV-negative people. Findings and limits, study-wide: Median bootstrapped AUC for CMV status was about 0.94 originally, less than 0.93 US-trained.

Some clones are missing from TCRdb's copy, which holds only in-frame ones; the method was immunoSEQ multiplex PCR. The sample shows 25,000 to 35,000 clones, approximately 72% of them seen only once. Worth noting for this clone: Its antigen is not known.

Single viable CD3+CD4+CD8-CD45RO+ cells were sorted as the memory CD4+ T cells. Germline lookup yields CDR1 SGHRS and CDR2 YFSETQ. V lost 4 bases and J 3 bases, leaving 18 bases between the germline ends. This CDR3 spans 16 amino acids. The clonotype originates from an adult in good health and CMV-seronegative. V usage is TRBV5-1 and J usage is TRBJ2-3; D might be TRBD1 (6 bases). Sequenced sample: memory CD4+ T cells from blood. The CDR3 loop reads CASSPGQGSGTDTQYF. The CDR3 DNA sequence: TGCGCCAGCAGCCCCGGCCAGGGGTCAGGAACAGATACGCAGTATTTT.